This T cell receptor (beta chain) was observed in a study of cytomegalovirus exposure and HLA in healthy donors. Study results and caveats: Cytomegalovirus-associated status was assigned to about 170 TCR beta chains.

In the case of this clone: Its antigen is not identified.

This table comes from immunoSEQ multiplex PCR, and its TCRdb copy is limited to in-frame clones, with some not included. The repertoire consists of about 350,000 clones, with 75% to 90% occurring once and the leading ten covering approximately 1.1%. CDR3 length equals 17 residues. Germline-derived CDR1 and CDR2 are SGHRS and YFSETQ. The V gene end was trimmed by 4 bases and the J gene end by 0 bases; junction bases not matched to a gene: 11. Input material: PBMCs. The receptor was isolated from a woman in her 30s in good health and CMV-seropositive. The rearrangement joins TRBV5-1 to TRBJ1-1; 8 bases align to TRBD1. CDR3 loop: CASSPAPTGAVNTEAFF. The CDR3 DNA reads as TGCGCCAGCAGCCCTGCCCCGACAGGGGCTGTGAACACTGAAGCTTTCTTT.